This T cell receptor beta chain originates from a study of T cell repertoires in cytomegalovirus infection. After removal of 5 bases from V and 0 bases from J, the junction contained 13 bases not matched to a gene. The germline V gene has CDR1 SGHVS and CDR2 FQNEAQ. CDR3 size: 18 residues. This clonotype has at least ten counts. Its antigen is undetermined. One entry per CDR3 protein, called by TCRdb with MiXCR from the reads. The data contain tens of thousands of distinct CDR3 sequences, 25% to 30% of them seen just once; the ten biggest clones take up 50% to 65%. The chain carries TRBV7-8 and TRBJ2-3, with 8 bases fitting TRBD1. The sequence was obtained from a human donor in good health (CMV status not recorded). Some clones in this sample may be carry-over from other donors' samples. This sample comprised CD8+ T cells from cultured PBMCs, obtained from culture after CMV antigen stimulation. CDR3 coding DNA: TGTGCCAGCAGCCGTGTCCCGGGACAGGCCAAGAGCACAGATACGCAGTATTTT. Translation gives CASSRVPGQAKSTDTQYF.